Each of the 10 T cell receptor beta chains below was sequenced from the same sample in a study of shared T cell receptors in the human thymus. Repertoires were generated with immunoSEQ multiplex PCR, while TCRdb's copy carries only in-frame clones and drops some. The profile shows some 700,000 clones, around 89% of them singletons. These records were also assigned to another study, of human thymus T cells.

The specimen sequenced was thymocytes. Receptor source: a boy in the first two years of life with a congenital heart defect.

The rearrangement joins TRBV2 to TRBJ2-5; D might be TRBD2 (5 bases). Deletions cut 6 bases from V and 7 bases from J, with 9 bases between. The CDR3 extends over 11 amino acids. The germline gives CDR1 SNHLY, CDR2 FYNNEI. This CDR3 is CASSLEGTQYF. The CDR3 DNA follows: TGTGCCAGCAGCTTAGAGGGGACCCAGTACTTC.

This clone has just one count. The chain employs TRBV6-1 and TRBJ2-1; TRBD2 aligns across 9 bases. V lost 7 bases, J lost 8 bases, and 12 bases stayed unmatched. This CDR3 is 15 amino acids long. CDR1 and CDR2 (germline): MNHNS, SASEGT. In nucleotides, the CDR3 is TGTGCCAGCACTATTGGCGGGAGGGCCACTCATGAGCAGTTCTTC. Its translation is CASTIGGRATHEQFF.

The chain's CDR3 is CASSPGTSGTYEQYF. The DNA for the CDR3 is TGTGCCAGCAGCCCCGGGACTAGCGGGACCTACGAGCAGTACTTC. The chain recombines TRBV5-6 with TRBJ2-7, with 13 nucleotides matching TRBD2. Germline trimming cut 4 bases from V and 2 bases from J; bases unmatched to any gene: 3. Germline-derived CDR1 and CDR2 are SGHDT and YYEEEE. CDR3 length: 15 residues.

V gene TRBV18 combines with J gene TRBJ1-1; D might be TRBD1 (5 bases). CDR1 is KGHSH, CDR2 LQKENI, per germline. Trimming shortened V by 3 bases and J by 5 bases, and 10 bases separated the two germline ends. CDR3 length: 13 residues. CDR3: CASSPDSRTEAFF. CDR3 bases: TGTGCCAGCTCACCCGACAGTCGAACTGAAGCTTTCTTT.

The chain has TRBV28 and TRBJ1-1; a weak D match, TRBD1 (5 bases). V was clipped by 7 bases and J by 3 bases, with 12 bases between them. CDR1 MDHEN and CDR2 SYDVKM come from the germline V gene. The CDR3 runs to 13 residues. The CDR3 spells CASTGARDTEAFF. In nucleotides, the CDR3 is TGTGCCAGCACTGGGGCCAGAGACACTGAAGCTTTCTTT.

The CDR3 loop reads CASSGTGFNQPQHF. DNA of the CDR3: TGTGCCAGCAGCGGGACAGGCTTCAATCAGCCCCAGCATTTT. The chain recombines TRBV5-6 with TRBJ1-5; 8 bases agree with TRBD1. The germline V gene has CDR1 SGHDT and CDR2 YYEEEE. The CDR3 runs to 14 residues. J was trimmed by 3 bases and V by 4 bases; bases with no gene match: 3.

This clone was counted between two and nine times. The rearrangement links TRBV4-3 to TRBJ2-2; D ambiguous. This CDR3 spans 14 amino acids. V lost 0 bases and J 7 bases, leaving 9 bases between the germline ends. Looked up from germline, CDR1 is LGHNA and CDR2 is YSLEER. CDR3 DNA sequence: TGCGCCAGCAGCCAAGAGGGCCGGCGCGGGGAGCTGTTTTTT. Amino acid sequence: CASSQEGRRGELFF.

The rearrangement joins TRBV6-5 to TRBJ1-2; no clear D. The CDR3 totals 14 residues. Per the germline V gene, CDR1 is MNHEY and CDR2 is SVGAGI. The germline V and J ends were trimmed by 2 bases and 6 bases, with 13 bases remaining between them. The CDR3 sequence is CASSYAPLGDGYTF. The CDR3 region has the DNA TGTGCCAGCAGTTACGCCCCTCTCGGGGATGGCTACACCTTC.

V usage is TRBV11-3 and J usage is TRBJ2-7, with TRBD1 identical over 7 bases. This CDR3 is 18 amino acids long. CDR1 and CDR2 (germline): SGHNT, YENEEA. V lost 0 bases and J lost 4; bases outside the gene matches: 15. The CDR3 DNA reads TGTGCCAGCAGCTTAGATCAGGGGGATAGGTGGGATTCGTACGAGCAGTACTTC. Residues: CASSLDQGDRWDSYEQYF.

This clone has more than one count but fewer than ten. The rearrangement joins TRBV4-3 to TRBJ2-7; 15 bases agree with TRBD2. The junction had 9 bases not matched to a gene; V was cut back by 0 bases and J by 3 bases. Germline lookup yields CDR1 LGHNA and CDR2 YSLEER. The CDR3 runs 19 residues. The DNA of the CDR3 is TGCGCCAGCAGCCAAGATTTTGGACTAGCGGGAGGGCCGGACTACGAGCAGTACTTC. Translated, it gives CASSQDFGLAGGPDYEQYF.